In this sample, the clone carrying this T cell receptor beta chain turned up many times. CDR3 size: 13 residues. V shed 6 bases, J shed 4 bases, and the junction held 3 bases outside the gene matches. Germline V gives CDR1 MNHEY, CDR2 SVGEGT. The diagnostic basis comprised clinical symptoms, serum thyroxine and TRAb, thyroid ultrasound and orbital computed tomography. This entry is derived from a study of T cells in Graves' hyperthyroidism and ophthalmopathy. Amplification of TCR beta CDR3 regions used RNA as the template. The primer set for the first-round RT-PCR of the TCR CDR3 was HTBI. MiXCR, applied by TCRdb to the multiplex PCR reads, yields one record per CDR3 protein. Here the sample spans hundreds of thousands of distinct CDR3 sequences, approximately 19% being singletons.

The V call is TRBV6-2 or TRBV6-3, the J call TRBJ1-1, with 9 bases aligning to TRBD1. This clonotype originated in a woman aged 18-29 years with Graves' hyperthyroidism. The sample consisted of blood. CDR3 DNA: TGTGCCAGCAGGAGGACAGGGGTCACTGAAGCTTTCTTT. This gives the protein CASRRTGVTEAFF.